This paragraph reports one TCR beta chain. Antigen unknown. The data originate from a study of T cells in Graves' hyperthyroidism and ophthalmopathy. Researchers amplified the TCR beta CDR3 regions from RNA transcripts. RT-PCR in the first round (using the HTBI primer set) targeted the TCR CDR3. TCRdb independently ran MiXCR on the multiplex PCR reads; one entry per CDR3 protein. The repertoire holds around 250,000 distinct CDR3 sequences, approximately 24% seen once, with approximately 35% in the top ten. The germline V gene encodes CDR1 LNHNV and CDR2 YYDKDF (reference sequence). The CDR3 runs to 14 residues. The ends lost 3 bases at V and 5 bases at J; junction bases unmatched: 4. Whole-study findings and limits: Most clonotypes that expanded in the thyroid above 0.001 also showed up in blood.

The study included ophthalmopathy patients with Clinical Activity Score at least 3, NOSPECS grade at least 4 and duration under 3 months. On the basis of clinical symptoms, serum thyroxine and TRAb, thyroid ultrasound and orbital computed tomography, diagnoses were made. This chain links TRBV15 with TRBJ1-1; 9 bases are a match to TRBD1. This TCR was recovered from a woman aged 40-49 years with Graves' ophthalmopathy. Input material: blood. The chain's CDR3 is CATSREQGATEAFF. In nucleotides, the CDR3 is TGTGCCACCAGCAGGGAACAGGGGGCGACTGAAGCTTTCTTT. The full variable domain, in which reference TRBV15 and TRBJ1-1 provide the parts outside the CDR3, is DAMVIQNPRYQVTQFGKPVTLSCSQTLNHNVMYWYQQKSSQAPKLLFHYYDKDFNNEADTPDNFQSRRPNTSFCFLDIRSPGLGDTAMYLCATSREQGATEAFFGQGTRLTVV.